Listed below are T cell receptor beta chains from one sample, sequenced in a study of T cells after yellow fever vaccination. MiXCR, applied by TCRdb to the 5' RACE reads, yields one record per CDR3 protein. The data show roughly 50,000 distinct CDR3 sequences, 7% to 9% seen once. This sample comprised CD8+ T cells sorted from PBMCs, obtained less than 18 days after the first yellow fever vaccination. Every receptor here comes from a man younger than 30 who received the YFV17D yellow fever vaccine. CDR3s leave out the opening cysteine and the closing phenylalanine or tryptophan. The order of the fields is J gene, V gene, CDR3 protein.

J: TRBJ2-7; V: TRBV4-3; CDR3: ASSQDVGLGDEQY
J: TRBJ2-5; V: TRBV4-1; CDR3: ASSQDSGVQETQY
J: TRBJ2-1; V: TRBV20-1; CDR3: SARDLGTVHNEQF
J: TRBJ1-4; V: TRBV25-1; CDR3: ASRRGDFKELF
J: TRBJ2-1; V: TRBV7-9; CDR3: ASSGDSNNEQF
J: TRBJ2-3; V: TRBV7-2; CDR3: ASSSLLAGVTSTDTQY
J: TRBJ2-5; V: TRBV12-3/TRBV12-4; CDR3: ASSTEIQETQY
J: TRBJ2-3; V: TRBV7-2; CDR3: ASSFLSVTDTQY
J: TRBJ2-4; V: TRBV5-5; CDR3: ASSLAWQGANIQY
J: TRBJ2-1; V: TRBV12-3/TRBV12-4; CDR3: ASSGRGSSYNEQF
J: TRBJ2-1; V: TRBV4-3; CDR3: ASSQEGSRGAPYNEQF
J: TRBJ1-1; V: TRBV18; CDR3: ASSPYRVRTEAF
J: TRBJ1-2; V: TRBV9; CDR3: ASSVGSGAEGYT
J: TRBJ1-6; V: TRBV11-2; CDR3: ASSSKWGPTLH
J: TRBJ2-7; V: TRBV25-1; CDR3: ASSVALEQY
J: TRBJ2-2; V: TRBV9; CDR3: ASSGRGLAANTGELF
J: TRBJ2-3; V: TRBV7-2; CDR3: ASSRLQAGNTEAQY
J: TRBJ2-3; V: TRBV12-3/TRBV12-4; CDR3: ASSLALGTDTQY
J: TRBJ2-2; V: TRBV11-3; CDR3: ASSPGTTGRTGELF
J: TRBJ2-7; V: TRBV6-5; CDR3: ASSTSWGYEQY
J: TRBJ1-5; V: TRBV11-2; CDR3: ASSLERRAQPQH
J: TRBJ1-1; V: TRBV9; CDR3: ASSTGQGNTEAF
J: TRBJ1-6; V: TRBV25-1; CDR3: ASSESSNSPLH
J: TRBJ1-1; V: TRBV21-1; CDR3: ASSETTGEGTEAF
J: TRBJ2-2; V: TRBV12-3/TRBV12-4; CDR3: ASSLGQGSGELF
J: TRBJ2-3; V: TRBV12-3/TRBV12-4; CDR3: ASSSGTFTDTQY
J: TRBJ1-6; V: TRBV7-3; CDR3: ASSLYKDSPLH
J: TRBJ1-2; V: TRBV13; CDR3: ASSPRPGMNYGYT
J: TRBJ1-4; V: TRBV7-2; CDR3: ASSLTGVWNEKLF
J: TRBJ1-1; V: TRBV6-2/TRBV6-3; CDR3: ASSYGPDRSNENTEAF
J: TRBJ2-1; V: TRBV12-3/TRBV12-4; CDR3: ATVGAGRDNEQF
J: TRBJ2-2; V: TRBV7-2; CDR3: ASSARQGGNTGELF
J: TRBJ1-5; V: TRBV15; CDR3: ATSRDRDSGKPQH
J: TRBJ2-7; V: TRBV4-2; CDR3: ASSQEGQSYEQY
J: TRBJ2-5; V: TRBV28; CDR3: ASSLEGSPQETQY
J: TRBJ1-3; V: TRBV19; CDR3: ASNGYMDSKGNTIY
J: TRBJ2-6; V: TRBV6-2/TRBV6-3; CDR3: ASSYIISGANVLT
J: TRBJ1-2; V: TRBV4-3; CDR3: ASSLGMGYGYT
J: TRBJ2-5; V: TRBV4-2; CDR3: ASSQDRDAETQY
J: TRBJ2-1; V: TRBV7-6; CDR3: ASSLARVNEQF
J: TRBJ1-6; V: TRBV4-1; CDR3: ASSQDQGVDNSPLH
J: TRBJ1-1; V: TRBV15; CDR3: ATSRGHVGTTEAF
J: TRBJ1-1; V: TRBV2; CDR3: ASSRDIMNTEAF
J: TRBJ2-2; V: TRBV6-5; CDR3: ASSYTDRAITGELF
J: TRBJ1-6; V: TRBV6-5; CDR3: ASSNRQGGHSPLH
J: TRBJ1-1; V: TRBV4-3; CDR3: ASSQSTRVFFGNTEAF
J: TRBJ1-5; V: TRBV7-6; CDR3: ASSLKSTGELGNQPQH
J: TRBJ1-2; V: TRBV7-9; CDR3: ASSSGQGLFYGYT